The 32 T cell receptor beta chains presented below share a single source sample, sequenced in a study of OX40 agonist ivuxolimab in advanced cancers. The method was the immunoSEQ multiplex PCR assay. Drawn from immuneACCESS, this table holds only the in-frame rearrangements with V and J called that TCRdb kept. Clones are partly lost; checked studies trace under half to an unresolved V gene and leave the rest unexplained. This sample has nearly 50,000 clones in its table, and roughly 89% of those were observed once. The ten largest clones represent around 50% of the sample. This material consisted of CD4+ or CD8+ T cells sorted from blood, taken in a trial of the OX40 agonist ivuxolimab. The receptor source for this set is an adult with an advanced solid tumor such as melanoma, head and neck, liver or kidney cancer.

The CDR3 reads CASSLGQGAHGYTF. The CDR3, as DNA: TGCGCCAGCAGCTTGGGACAGGGCGCTCATGGCTACACCTTC. The V gene is TRBV5-1, the J gene TRBJ1-2; 7 nucleotides match TRBD1. The CDR3 has 14 residues. The V gene's germline CDR1 is SGHRS and CDR2 YFSETQ. V lost 0 bases, J lost 6 bases, and 5 bases stayed unmatched.

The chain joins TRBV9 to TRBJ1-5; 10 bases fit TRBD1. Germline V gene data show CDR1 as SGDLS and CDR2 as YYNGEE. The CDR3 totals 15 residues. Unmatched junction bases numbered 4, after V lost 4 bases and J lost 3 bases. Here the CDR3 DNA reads TGTGCCAGCAGCCGCGACAGGGGGCTCAATCAGCCCCAGCATTTT. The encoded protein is CASSRDRGLNQPQHF. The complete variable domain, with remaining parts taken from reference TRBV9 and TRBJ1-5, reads DSGVTQTPKHLITATGQRVTLRCSPRSGDLSVYWYQQSLDQGLQFLIQYYNGEERAKGNILERFSAQQFPDLHSELNLSSLELGDSALYFCASSRDRGLNQPQHFGDGTRLSIL.

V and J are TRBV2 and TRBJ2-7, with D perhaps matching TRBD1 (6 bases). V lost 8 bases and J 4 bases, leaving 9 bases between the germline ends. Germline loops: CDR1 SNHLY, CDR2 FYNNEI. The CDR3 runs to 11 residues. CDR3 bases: TGTGCCAGCGTTAGGGGGTACGAGCAGTACTTC. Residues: CASVRGYEQYF.

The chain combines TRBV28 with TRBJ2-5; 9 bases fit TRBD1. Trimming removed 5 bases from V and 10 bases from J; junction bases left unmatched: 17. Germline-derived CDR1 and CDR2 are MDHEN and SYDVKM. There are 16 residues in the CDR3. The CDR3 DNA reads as TGTGCCAGCAGTCTTATCGGGACAGGGAGTTTAAGGGACCAGTACTTC. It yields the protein CASSLIGTGSLRDQYF.

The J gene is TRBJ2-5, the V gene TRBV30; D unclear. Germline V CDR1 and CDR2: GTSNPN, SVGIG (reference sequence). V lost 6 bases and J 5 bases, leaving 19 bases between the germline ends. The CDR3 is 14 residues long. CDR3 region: CACSARASLETQYF. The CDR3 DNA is TGTGCCTGCTCAGCAAGGGCATCACTGGAGACCCAGTACTTC. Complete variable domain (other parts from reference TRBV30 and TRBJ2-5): SQTIHQWPATLVQPVGSPLSLECTVEGTSNPNLYWYRQAAGRGLQLLFYSVGIGQISSEVPQNLSASRPQDRQFILSSKKLLLSDSGFYLCACSARASLETQYFGPGTRLLVL.

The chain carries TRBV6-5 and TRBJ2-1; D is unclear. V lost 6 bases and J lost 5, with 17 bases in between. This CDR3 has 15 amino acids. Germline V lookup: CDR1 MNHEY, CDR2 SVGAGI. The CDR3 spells CASSLHPDGNNEQFF. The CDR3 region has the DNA TGTGCCAGCAGCCTTCACCCGGACGGTAACAATGAGCAGTTCTTC.

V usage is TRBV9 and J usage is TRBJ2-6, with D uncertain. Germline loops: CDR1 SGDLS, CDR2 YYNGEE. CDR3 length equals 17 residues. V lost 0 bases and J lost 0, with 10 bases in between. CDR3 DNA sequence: TGTGCCAGCAGCGTAGGAGACTTAAGCTCTGGGGCCAACGTCCTGACTTTC. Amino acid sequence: CASSVGDLSSGANVLTF. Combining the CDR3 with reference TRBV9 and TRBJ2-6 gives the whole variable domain DSGVTQTPKHLITATGQRVTLRCSPRSGDLSVYWYQQSLDQGLQFLIQYYNGEERAKGNILERFSAQQFPDLHSELNLSSLELGDSALYFCASSVGDLSSGANVLTFGAGSRLTVL.

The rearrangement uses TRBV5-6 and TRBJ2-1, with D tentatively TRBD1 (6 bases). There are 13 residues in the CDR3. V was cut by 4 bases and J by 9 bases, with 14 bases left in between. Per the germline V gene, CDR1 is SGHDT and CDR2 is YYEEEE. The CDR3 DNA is TGTGCCAGCAGCCACAACCAGGGGTCTGAGCAGTTCTTC. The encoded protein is CASSHNQGSEQFF.

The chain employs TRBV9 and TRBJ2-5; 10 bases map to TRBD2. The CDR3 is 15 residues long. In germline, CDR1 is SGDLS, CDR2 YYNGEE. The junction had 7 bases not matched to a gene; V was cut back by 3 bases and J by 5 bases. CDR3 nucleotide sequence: TGTGCCAGCAGCGCGGGGGGACTAGCGTGGGAGACCCAGTACTTC. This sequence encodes CASSAGGLAWETQYF.

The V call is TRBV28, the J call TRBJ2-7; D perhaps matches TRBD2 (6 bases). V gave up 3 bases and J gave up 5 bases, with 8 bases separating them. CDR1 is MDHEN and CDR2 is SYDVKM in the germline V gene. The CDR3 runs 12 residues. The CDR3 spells CASSLSGDEQYF. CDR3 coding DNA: TGTGCCAGCAGTTTGTCGGGAGACGAGCAGTACTTC.

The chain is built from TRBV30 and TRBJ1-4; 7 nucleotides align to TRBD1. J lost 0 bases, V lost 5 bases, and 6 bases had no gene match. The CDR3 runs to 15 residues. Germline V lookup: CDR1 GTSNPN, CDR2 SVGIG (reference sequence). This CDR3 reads CAWGGQETTNEKLFF. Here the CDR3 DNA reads TGTGCCTGGGGAGGACAGGAAACAACTAATGAAAAACTGTTTTTT.

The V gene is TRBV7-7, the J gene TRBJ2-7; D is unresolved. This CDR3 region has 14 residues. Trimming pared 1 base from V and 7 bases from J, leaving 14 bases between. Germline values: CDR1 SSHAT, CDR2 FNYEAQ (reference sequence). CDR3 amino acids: CASSLDGSAREQYF. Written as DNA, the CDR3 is TGTGCCAGCAGCTTAGATGGATCCGCGAGGGAGCAGTACTTC.

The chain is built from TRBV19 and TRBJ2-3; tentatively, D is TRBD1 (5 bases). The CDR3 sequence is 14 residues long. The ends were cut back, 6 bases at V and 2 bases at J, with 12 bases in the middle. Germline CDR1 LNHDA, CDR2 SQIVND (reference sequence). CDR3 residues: CASRPTGYTDTQYF. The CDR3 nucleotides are TGTGCCAGTAGGCCAACAGGCTACACAGATACGCAGTATTTT. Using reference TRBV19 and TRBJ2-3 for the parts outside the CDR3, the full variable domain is DGGITQSPKYLFRKEGQNVTLSCEQNLNHDAMYWYRQDPGQGLRLIYYSQIVNDFQKGDIAEGYSVSREKKESFPLTVTSAQKNPTAFYLCASRPTGYTDTQYFGPGTRLTVL.

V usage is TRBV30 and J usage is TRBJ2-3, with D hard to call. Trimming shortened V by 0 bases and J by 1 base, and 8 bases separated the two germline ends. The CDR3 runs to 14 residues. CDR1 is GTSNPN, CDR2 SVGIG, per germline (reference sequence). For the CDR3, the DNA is TGTGCCTGGAGTGTCGGCTCCGGCACAGATACGCAGTATTTT. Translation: CAWSVGSGTDTQYF.

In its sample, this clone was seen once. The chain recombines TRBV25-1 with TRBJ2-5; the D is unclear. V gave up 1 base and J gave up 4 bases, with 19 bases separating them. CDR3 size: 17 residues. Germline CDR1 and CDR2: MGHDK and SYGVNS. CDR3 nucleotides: TGTGCCAGCAGTGAATCCTGGGCAGGAGAGAATGGAGAGACCCAGTACTTC. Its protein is CASSESWAGENGETQYF.

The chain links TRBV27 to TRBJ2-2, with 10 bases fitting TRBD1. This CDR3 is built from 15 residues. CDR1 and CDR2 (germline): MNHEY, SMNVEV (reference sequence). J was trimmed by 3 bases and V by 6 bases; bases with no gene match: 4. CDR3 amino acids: CASRRQGADTGELFF. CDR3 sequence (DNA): TGTGCCAGCAGGCGACAGGGGGCAGACACCGGGGAGCTGTTTTTT.

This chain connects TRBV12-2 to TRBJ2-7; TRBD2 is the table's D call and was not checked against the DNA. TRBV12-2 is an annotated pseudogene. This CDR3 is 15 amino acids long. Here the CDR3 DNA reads TGTGCAAGTCGCGTCAACCCATCGGGGACCTACGAGCAGTACTTC. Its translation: CASRVNPSGTYEQYF.

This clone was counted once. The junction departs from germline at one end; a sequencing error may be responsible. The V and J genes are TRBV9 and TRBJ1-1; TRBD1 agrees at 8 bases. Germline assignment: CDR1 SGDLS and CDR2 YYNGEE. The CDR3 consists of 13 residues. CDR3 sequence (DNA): TGTGCCAGCCGACCTCAGGGGGCACCTGAGGCTTTCTTT. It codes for CASRPQGAPEAFF.

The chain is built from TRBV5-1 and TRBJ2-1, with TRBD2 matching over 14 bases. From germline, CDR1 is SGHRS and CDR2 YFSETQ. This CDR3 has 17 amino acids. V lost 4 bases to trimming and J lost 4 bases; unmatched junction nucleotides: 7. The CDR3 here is CASSAGTSGGQYNEQFF. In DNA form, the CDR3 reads TGCGCCAGCAGCGCCGGGACTAGCGGGGGCCAATACAATGAGCAGTTCTTC.

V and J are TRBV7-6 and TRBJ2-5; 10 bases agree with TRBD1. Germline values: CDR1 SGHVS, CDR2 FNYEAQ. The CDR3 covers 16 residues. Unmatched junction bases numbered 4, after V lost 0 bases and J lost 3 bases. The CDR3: CASSLADRGVKETQYF. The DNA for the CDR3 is TGTGCCAGCAGCTTAGCGGACAGGGGGGTGAAAGAGACCCAGTACTTC.

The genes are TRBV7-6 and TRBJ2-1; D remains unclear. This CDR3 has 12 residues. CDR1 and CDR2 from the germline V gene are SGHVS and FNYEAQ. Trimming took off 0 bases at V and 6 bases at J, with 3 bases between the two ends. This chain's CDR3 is CASSLAANEQFF. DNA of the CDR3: TGTGCCAGCAGCTTAGCTGCCAATGAGCAGTTCTTC. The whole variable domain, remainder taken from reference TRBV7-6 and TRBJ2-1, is GAGVSQSPRYKVTKRGQDVALRCDPISGHVSLYWYRQALGQGPEFLTYFNYEAQQDKSGLPNDRFSAERPEGSISTLTIQRTEQRDSAMYRCASSLAANEQFFGPGTRLTVL.

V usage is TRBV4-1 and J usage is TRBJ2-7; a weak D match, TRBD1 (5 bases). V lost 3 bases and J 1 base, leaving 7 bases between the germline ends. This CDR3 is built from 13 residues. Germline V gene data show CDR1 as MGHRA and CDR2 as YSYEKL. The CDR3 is CASSQGLSYEQYF. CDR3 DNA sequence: TGCGCCAGCAGCCAGGGGCTATCCTACGAGCAGTACTTC.

The CDR3, as DNA: TGTGCCAGCAGTTCCGCGCCAAGGGGAGGGGAGACCCAGTACTTC. This sequence encodes CASSSAPRGGETQYF. The chain combines TRBV11-2 with TRBJ2-5, with 7 nucleotides matching TRBD2. J was trimmed by 5 bases and V by 6 bases; bases with no gene match: 12. In germline, CDR1 is SGHAT, CDR2 FQNNGV. The CDR3 spans 15 residues. The variable domain in full, with the rest retrieved from reference TRBV11-2 and TRBJ2-5, is EAGVAQSPRYKIIEKRQSVAFWCNPISGHATLYWYQQILGQGPKLLIQFQNNGVVDDSQLPKDRFSAERLKGVDSTLKIQPAKLEDSAVYLCASSSAPRGGETQYFGPGTRLLVL.

CDR3 in amino acids: CASSQILRDTDNEQFF. CDR3 nucleotides: TGCGCCAGCAGCCAAATACTCCGGGACACAGACAATGAGCAGTTCTTC. This chain connects TRBV4-3 to TRBJ2-1; a possible D gene is TRBD1 (6 bases). The germline gives CDR1 LGHNA, CDR2 YSLEER. Trimming took 2 bases from V and 5 from J, leaving 16 bases between them. There are 16 residues in the CDR3.

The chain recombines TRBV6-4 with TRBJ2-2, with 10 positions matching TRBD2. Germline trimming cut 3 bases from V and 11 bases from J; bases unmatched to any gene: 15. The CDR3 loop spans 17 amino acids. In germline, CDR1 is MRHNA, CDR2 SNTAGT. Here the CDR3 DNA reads TGTGCCAGCAGTGAGGACCCTAGCGGGGGACCTCGAGTTGAGCTGTTTTTT. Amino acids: CASSEDPSGGPRVELFF.

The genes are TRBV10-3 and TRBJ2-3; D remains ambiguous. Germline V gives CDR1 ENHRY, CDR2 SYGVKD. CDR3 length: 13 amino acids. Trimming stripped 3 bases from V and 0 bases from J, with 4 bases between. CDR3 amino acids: CAISDLSTDTQYF. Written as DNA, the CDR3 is TGTGCCATCAGTGACCTAAGCACAGATACGCAGTATTTT.

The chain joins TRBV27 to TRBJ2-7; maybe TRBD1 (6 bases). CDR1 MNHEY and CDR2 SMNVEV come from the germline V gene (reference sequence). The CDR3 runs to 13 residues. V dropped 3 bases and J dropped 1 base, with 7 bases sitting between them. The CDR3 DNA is TGTGCCAGCAGTTTCAGGGGATCCTACGAGCAGTACTTC. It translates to CASSFRGSYEQYF.

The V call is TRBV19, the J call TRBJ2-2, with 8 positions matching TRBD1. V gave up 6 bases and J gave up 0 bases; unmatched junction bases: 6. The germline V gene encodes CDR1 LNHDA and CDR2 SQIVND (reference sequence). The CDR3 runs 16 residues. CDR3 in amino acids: CASSPEQGANTGELFF. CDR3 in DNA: TGTGCCAGTAGCCCCGAACAGGGGGCGAACACCGGGGAGCTGTTTTTT.

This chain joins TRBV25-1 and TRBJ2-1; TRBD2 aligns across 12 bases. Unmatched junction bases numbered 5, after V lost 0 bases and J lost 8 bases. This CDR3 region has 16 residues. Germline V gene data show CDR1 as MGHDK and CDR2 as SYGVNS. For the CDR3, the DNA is TGTGCCAGCAGTGAATATGGCCTAGCGGGGGGGGATGAGCAGTTCTTC. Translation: CASSEYGLAGGDEQFF.

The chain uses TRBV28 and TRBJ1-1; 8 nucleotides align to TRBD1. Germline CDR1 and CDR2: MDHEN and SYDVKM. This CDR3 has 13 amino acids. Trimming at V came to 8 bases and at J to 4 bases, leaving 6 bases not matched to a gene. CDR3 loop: CASAGGYGTEAFF. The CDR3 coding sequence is TGTGCCAGCGCAGGGGGCTATGGCACTGAAGCTTTCTTT. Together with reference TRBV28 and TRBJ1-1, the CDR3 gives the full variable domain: DVKVTQSSRYLVKRTGEKVFLECVQDMDHENMFWYRQDPGLGLRLIYFSYDVKMKEKGDIPEGYSVSREKKERFSLILESASTNQTSMYLCASAGGYGTEAFFGQGTRLTVV.

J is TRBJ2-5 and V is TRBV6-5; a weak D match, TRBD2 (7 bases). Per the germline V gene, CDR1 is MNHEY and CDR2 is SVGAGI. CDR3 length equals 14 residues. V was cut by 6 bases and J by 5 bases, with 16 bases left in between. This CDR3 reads CASSETGRGETQYF. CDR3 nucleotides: TGTGCCAGCAGCGAAACAGGGCGGGGGGAGACCCAGTACTTC.

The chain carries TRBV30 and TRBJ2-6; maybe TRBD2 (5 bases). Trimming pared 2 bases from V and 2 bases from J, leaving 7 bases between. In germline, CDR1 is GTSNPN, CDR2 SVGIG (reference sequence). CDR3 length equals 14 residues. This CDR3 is CAWSPGAGANVLTF. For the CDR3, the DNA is TGTGCCTGGAGTCCCGGGGCTGGGGCCAACGTCCTGACTTTC.